This T cell receptor (beta chain) is drawn from a study of Graves' ophthalmopathy and Graves' hyperthyroidism (dated by TCRdb to 2017 to 2018). Some background on the complete study: Peripheral blood samples were taken at the time of initial diagnosis, before any treatment was given. In total, 135 blood samples were TCR-sequenced: under 45 ophthalmopathy, some 75 hyperthyroidism and approximately 17 hyperthyroidism-to-ophthalmopathy patients. An independent validation cohort comprised fewer than 20 hyperthyroidism patients and some 16 patients who later progressed from hyperthyroidism to ophthalmopathy. The study used TCR beta repertoire signatures to distinguish Graves' ophthalmopathy from Graves' hyperthyroidism and to predict progression to ophthalmopathy. After sampling, hyperthyroidism patients received methimazole starting at 30 mg daily, and ophthalmopathy patients received high-dose intravenous methylprednisolone. The roughly 100 discovery patients were divided at random into training and test sets in a 7:3 ratio. In six hyperthyroidism patients, T-cell repertoires of thyroid tissue and blood were compared. To explore V-J signatures distinguishing ophthalmopathy from hyperthyroidism, a discovery set of roughly 100 patients (fewer than 45 ophthalmopathy, over 55 stable hyperthyroidism) was enrolled.

Ophthalmopathy patients had moderately to severely active disease, Clinical Activity Score of at least 3, NOSPECS grade of at least 4, and disease duration under 3 months. Anyone with other autoimmune diseases, uncontrolled infections, pregnancy or lactation was excluded from the study. Clinical symptoms, serum thyroxine, TRAb, thyroid ultrasound and orbital computed tomography formed the basis of the diagnosis. PBMCs were isolated from more than 9 ml of fresh peripheral blood by Ficoll-Paque density gradient centrifugation. Total RNA was extracted using Trizol reagent, and RNA quality was checked on an Agilent 2100 Bioanalyzer. What the work shows at the level of the full study, not this receptor alone: Ophthalmopathy was separated from stable hyperthyroidism by the 13-signature model with about 90% sensitivity and about 83% specificity in cross-validation and with 80%/75% in the test set. In validation, the model predicted ophthalmopathy progression with about 71% sensitivity and roughly 72% specificity; roughly 12 predicted patients were CT-confirmed with GO in a median of around 6 months. Among expanded thyroid clonotypes with frequency above 0.001, most also showed up in blood, which suggests that blood repertoires may reflect the thyroid immune response. No statistical method was used to predetermine the sample size, and group allocation was not hidden from the investigators.

The V end loses 8 bases and the J end loses 4 bases, and a stretch of 12 bases separates them. From the cysteine up to the phenylalanine, the CDR3 has a length of 14 residues. The DNA shown is the 42-base CDR3, in frame from base 1. From the germline V gene, CDR1 is ENHRY and CDR2 is SYGVKD. As regards this clonotype: Its antigen is unknown. Per-nucleotide qualities are absent, and no much larger clonotype sits a single base away.

For repertoire sequencing, the TCR beta CDR3 regions were amplified from RNA transcripts. A first-round RT-PCR used HTBI primers with the Qiagen OneStep RT-PCR kit, followed by a second-round multiplex PCR, size selection and purification. Libraries were sequenced paired-end with 100 bp reads on an Illumina HiSeq2000. Regarding the original processing steps: SOAPnuke was used to process the reads, removing any read that contained adapters or uncalled bases, had a mean Phred below 15, or lacked an exact match to the constant primer or identifier. COPE v1.2.5 was used to merge high-quality paired reads. Each unique nucleotide sequence was treated as a clonotype, and MiTCR v1.1 was used to align the clonotypes to the IMGT TRB V, D and J references. Only V-J combinations with frequency above 0.0001 were analysed, covering around 99% of repertoires. For each V-J combination, a TCR clonal expansion and chaos score was defined as F50 clonal expansion divided by the chaos observed in the TCRdist matrix. Welch's t-statistics and random forest were used to narrow the features down to 10 to 15 V-J combinations, which were then fed into a naive Bayes classifier. Thyroid-blood repertoire similarity was quantified with the Morisita-Horn index. Starting from the raw public reads, TCRdb applied fastp trimming at Q25, assembled clones with MiXCR and retained in-frame beta chains. Every distinct CDR3 protein forms one entry, paired with its most common genes and DNA. TCRdb, not the authors, supplied the V and J calls. The sample has fewer than 400,000 distinct CDR3 sequences on record, about a sixth of them singletons. The ten biggest clones cover roughly 1.5% of the sample.

The chain is made from TRBV10-3 and TRBJ1-6; matching of 6 bases hints at TRBD1 as the D gene. The receptor comes from a woman aged 18-29 years with Graves' ophthalmopathy. Donor details come from another sample of the same person, matched by shared clones. What was sequenced was peripheral blood. CDR3 region: CAIRWDTYNSPLHF. The DNA sequence follows: TGTGCCATCCGCTGGGACACGTATAATTCACCCCTCCACTTT.